This T cell receptor (beta chain) is from a study of high-grade serous ovarian cancer treatment subgroups. Study overall: Each sample yielded on average about 7,000 unique TCR beta rearrangements from 13,000 or so reads. Study-wide results and limits: Tumors within one patient showed repertoire similarity of 0.11 to 0.79. Clonal relatedness tracked neoantigen level, and by trend copy number and mutation load. Without spatial data, bulk sequencing limits insight into HGSC tumor diversity.

Libraries were prepared by immunoSEQ multiplex PCR; TCRdb keeps only in-frame clonotypes and omits some of them. The sample shows 2,000 to 2,500 clones, under 85% of them seen only once. Germline V CDR1 and CDR2: SGHVS, FQNEAQ. V lost 5 bases, J lost 1 base, and 7 bases stayed unmatched. This CDR3 is built from 15 residues. On this clone: The target antigen is unknown.

Tumor samples were obtained before definitive surgery or chemotherapy. The gene calls are TRBV7-8 and TRBJ2-7; 8 bases fit TRBD2. Sequenced: tumor tissue. The receptor's source is a human donor with high-grade serous ovarian cancer. The DNA for the CDR3 is TGTGCCAGCAGCGACCGGGAGGGATTTTCCTACGAGCAGTACTTC. This translates into CASSDREGFSYEQYF.